Here is one TCR beta chain with its context. This clone was seen a few times. The antigen it binds to is not known. The sample holds no much larger clone one base away, and base qualities are not on file. The sample belongs to a study of PD-1 blockade in classical Hodgkin lymphoma (dated by TCRdb to 2020 to 2021). Turning to the overall study: Nivolumab dosing was 3 mg/kg intravenously every 2 weeks, continuing until either disease progression or unacceptable toxicity. To define a peripheral blood immune signature of response to PD-1 blockade in classical Hodgkin lymphoma, the study combined TCR beta sequencing with CyTOF.

V gives up 4 bases and J gives up 11 bases, and the segment between their germline ends measures 13 bases. From a lookup of the germline V gene (reference sequence), CDR1 and CDR2 are SGHNT and YYREEE. From cysteine to phenylalanine, the CDR3 is 12 amino acids long. Here the CDR3 DNA is all that survives: 36 bases in frame from base 1. Points the paper makes about the study in general: Trial patients with a complete response had baseline diversity similar to that of newly diagnosed patients, while partial responders and progressors had significantly lower diversity. The study covered only a single clinical trial cohort, and the causes of the repertoire differences, possibly disease activity or prior therapy, were still not defined. Baseline TCR diversity was reported to be lower in newly diagnosed patients than in healthy donors and to be lower still in relapsed/refractory patients. CD4+ but not CD8+ TCR diversity rose significantly by C4D1 (p=0.0027 vs p=0.16), most apparent in complete responders (p=0.02). Lower diversity was observed in patients in whom nivolumab was started less than 1 year after ASCT, and these patients were excluded from later analyses so that confounding by immune reconstitution would be avoided.

The sample's time point label, decoded: cycle 1 day 1 (C1D1), immediately before nivolumab initiation. Relapse after autologous stem cell transplantation had occurred in all trial patients, and cohorts A, B and C were distinguished by prior brentuximab vedotin exposure. The trial cohort comprised some 60 patients with relapsed/refractory classical Hodgkin lymphoma whose best overall responses were complete response, partial response or progressive disease. Single-agent nivolumab was administered to trial patients in the multi-cohort phase II CheckMate 205 trial. An independent review committee assessed best overall response by applying the 2007 International Working Group response criteria. Trial PBMCs were collected immediately before nivolumab initiation (C1D1) and during therapy at cycle 2 day 1 and cycle 4 day 1. Peripheral blood was collected in 8 mL Vacutainer Cell Preparation Tubes, from which PBMCs were isolated by centrifugation and then cryopreserved.

The Qiagen DNeasy kit was used to extract genomic DNA both from unsorted PBMCs and from the negatively selected CD4+ and CD8+ fractions. TCR beta CDR3 regions were amplified by immunoSEQ multiplex PCR using primers annealing to V and J segments. A synthetic immune receptor repertoire was used to minimize amplification bias, and any remaining bias was removed computationally after sequencing. The study's own analysis went as follows. Repertoire diversity was quantified as the Shannon entropy index using custom Python scripts. Unsorted, CD4+ and CD8+ repertoires were examined separately, except in combined analyses, for which CD4+ and CD8+ sequences were merged in silico. A clone was considered expanded if an increase in frequency of at least 2-fold after treatment relative to C1D1 was found, and a pseudocount of 0.5 was applied to clones undetected at baseline. Clones with 0 or 1 copy at C1D1 were classified as singleton clones, and clones with 2 or more copies were classified as non-singleton clones. Clones expanded in unsorted samples were assigned a CD4+, CD8+ or unknown annotation through matching of protein sequences in sorted samples from the same patient. Wilcoxon tests on paired samples were used to test diversity changes from C1D1 to C4D1. What TCRdb holds here is the immuneACCESS table cut down to in-frame rearrangements. Part of the clones is not present; checked against another copy, under half of the missing clones reflect an unresolved V gene, and the others are unexplained. Clonal size and the V and J genes are those of that table, whereas D and trimming came from the DNA. The sample table contains 80,000 to 100,000 clones; only one count was recorded for approximately 92% of them. Roughly 2.8% of the sample comes from the top ten.

This sequence was found in a human donor with classical Hodgkin lymphoma. Source: peripheral blood mononuclear cells (PBMCs), taken at baseline. This chain is built from TRBV5-4 and TRBJ1-3; no D gene can be assigned with confidence. The CDR3 region reads CASSTSGWAIYF. The bases read TGTGCCAGCAGCACGTCCGGGTGGGCCATATATTTT.